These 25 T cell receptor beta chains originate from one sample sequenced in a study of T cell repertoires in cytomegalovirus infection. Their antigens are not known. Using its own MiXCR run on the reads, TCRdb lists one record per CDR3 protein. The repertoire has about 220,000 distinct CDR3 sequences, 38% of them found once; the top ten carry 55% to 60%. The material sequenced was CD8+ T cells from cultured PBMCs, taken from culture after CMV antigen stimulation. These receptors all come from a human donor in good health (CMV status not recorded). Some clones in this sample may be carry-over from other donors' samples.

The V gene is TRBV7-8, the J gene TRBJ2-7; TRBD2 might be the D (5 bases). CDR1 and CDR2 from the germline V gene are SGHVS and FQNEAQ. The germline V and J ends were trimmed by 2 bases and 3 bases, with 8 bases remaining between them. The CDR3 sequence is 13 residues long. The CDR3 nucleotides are TGTGCCAGCAGCTTAAGGACTCACTACGAGCAGTACTTC. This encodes CASSLRTHYEQYF.

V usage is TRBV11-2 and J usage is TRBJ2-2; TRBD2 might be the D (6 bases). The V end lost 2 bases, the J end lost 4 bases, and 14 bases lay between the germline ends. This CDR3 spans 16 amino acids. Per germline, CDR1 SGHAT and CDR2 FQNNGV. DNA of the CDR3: TGTGCCAGCAGCTTACCCTTGGGCGGGATCACCGGGGAGCTGTTTTTT. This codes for CASSLPLGGITGELFF.

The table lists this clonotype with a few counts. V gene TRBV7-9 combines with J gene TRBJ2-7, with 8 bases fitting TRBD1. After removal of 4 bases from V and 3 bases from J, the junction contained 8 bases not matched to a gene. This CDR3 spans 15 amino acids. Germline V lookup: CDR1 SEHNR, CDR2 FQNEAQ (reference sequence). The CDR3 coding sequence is TGTGCCAGCAGCTGGCCGGACAGGGAACACTACGAGCAGTACTTC. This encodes CASSWPDREHYEQYF.

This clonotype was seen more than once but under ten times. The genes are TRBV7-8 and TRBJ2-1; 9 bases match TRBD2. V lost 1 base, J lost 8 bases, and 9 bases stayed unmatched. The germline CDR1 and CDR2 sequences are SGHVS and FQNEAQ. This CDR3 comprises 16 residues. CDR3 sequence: CASSLDVASGDDEQFF. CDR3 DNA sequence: TGTGCCAGCAGCTTAGATGTAGCTAGCGGGGATGATGAGCAGTTCTTC. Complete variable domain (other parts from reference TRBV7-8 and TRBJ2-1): GAGVSQSPRYKVAKRGQDVALRCDPISGHVSLFWYQQALGQGPEFLTYFQNEAQLDKSGLPSDRFFAERPEGSVSTLKIQRTQQEDSAVYLCASSLDVASGDDEQFFGPGTRLTVL.

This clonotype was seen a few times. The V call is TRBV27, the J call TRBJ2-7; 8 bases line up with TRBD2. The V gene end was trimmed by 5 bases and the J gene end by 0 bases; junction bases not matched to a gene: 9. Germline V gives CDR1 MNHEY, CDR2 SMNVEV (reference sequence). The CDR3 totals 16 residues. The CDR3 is CASSLRGGGNSYEQYF. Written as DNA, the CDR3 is TGTGCCAGCAGTCTCAGGGGCGGGGGGAACTCCTACGAGCAGTACTTC.

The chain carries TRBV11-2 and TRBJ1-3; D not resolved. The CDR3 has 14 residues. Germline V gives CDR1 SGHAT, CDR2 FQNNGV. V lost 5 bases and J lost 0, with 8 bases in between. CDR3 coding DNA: TGTGCCAGCAGCGTAGCTTACTCTGGAAACACCATATATTTT. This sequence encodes CASSVAYSGNTIYF.

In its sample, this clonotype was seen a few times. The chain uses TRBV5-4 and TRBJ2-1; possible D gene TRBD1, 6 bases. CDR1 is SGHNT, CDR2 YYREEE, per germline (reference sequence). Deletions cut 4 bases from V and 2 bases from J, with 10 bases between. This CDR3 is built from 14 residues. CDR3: CASSQRDTYNEQFF. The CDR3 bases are TGTGCCAGCAGCCAACGGGACACCTACAATGAGCAGTTCTTC.

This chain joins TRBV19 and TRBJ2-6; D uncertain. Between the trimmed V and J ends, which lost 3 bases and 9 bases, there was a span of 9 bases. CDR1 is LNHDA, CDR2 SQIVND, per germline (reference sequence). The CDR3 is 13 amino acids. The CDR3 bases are TGTGCCAGTAGTATGGCAGGTGTCAACGTCCTGACTTTC. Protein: CASSMAGVNVLTF.

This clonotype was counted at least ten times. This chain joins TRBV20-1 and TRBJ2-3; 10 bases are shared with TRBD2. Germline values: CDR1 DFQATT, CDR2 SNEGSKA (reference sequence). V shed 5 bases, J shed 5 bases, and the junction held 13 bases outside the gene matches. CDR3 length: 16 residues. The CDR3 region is CSALRGAGGLGDTQYF. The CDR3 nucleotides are TGCAGTGCTCTCCGGGGAGCGGGGGGGCTGGGAGATACGCAGTATTTT.

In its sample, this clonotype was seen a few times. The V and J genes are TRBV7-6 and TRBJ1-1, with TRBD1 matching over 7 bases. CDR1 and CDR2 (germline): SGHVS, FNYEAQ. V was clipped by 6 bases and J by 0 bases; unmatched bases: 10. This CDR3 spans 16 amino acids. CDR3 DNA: TGTGCCAGCAGTTTATGGAGGGGGCTCATGAACACTGAAGCTTTCTTT. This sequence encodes CASSLWRGLMNTEAFF. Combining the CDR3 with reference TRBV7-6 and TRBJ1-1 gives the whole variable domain GAGVSQSPRYKVTKRGQDVALRCDPISGHVSLYWYRQALGQGPEFLTYFNYEAQQDKSGLPNDRFSAERPEGSISTLTIQRTEQRDSAMYRCASSLWRGLMNTEAFFGQGTRLTVV.

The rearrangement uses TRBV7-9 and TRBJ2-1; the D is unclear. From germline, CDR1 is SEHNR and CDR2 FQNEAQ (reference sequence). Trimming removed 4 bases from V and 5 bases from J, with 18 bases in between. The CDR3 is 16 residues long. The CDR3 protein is CASSSQGSDENNEQFF. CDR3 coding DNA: TGTGCCAGCAGCTCCCAAGGATCGGACGAAAACAATGAGCAGTTCTTC.

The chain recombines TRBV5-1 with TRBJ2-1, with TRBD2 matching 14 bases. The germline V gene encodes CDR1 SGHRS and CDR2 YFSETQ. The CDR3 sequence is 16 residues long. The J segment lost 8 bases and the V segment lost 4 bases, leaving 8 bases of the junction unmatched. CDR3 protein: CASSLTGLAGVDEQFF. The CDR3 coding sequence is TGCGCCAGCAGCCTCACGGGACTAGCGGGAGTAGATGAGCAGTTCTTC.

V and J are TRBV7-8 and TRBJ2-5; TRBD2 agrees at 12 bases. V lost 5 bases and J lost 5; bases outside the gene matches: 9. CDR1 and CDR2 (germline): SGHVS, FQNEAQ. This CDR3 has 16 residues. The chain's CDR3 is CASSPGLAGTGETQYF. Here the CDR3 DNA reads TGTGCCAGCAGCCCGGGACTAGCGGGTACCGGGGAGACCCAGTACTTC.

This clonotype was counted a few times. Here the CDR3 DNA reads TGTGCCAGCAGTCGATCGGCAGTGGCTGGCTACACCTTC. This translates into CASSRSAVAGYTF. The genes are TRBV12-3 or TRBV12-4 and TRBJ1-2; D is uncertain. The CDR3 is 13 residues long. V was trimmed by 5 bases and J by 7 bases, leaving 14 bases between them.

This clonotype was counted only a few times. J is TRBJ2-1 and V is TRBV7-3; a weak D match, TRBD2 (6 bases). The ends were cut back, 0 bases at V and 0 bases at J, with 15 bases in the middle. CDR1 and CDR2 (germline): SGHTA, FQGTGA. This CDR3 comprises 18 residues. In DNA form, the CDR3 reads TGTGCCAGCAGCTTAACACTGTCTAGCGACGGCTCCTACAATGAGCAGTTCTTC. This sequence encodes CASSLTLSSDGSYNEQFF.

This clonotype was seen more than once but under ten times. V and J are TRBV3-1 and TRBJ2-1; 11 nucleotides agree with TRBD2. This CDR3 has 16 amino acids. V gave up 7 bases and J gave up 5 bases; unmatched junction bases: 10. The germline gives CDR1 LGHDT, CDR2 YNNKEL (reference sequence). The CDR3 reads CASTQNSGRAHNEQFF. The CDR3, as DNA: TGTGCCAGCACCCAGAATAGCGGGAGGGCTCACAATGAGCAGTTCTTC.

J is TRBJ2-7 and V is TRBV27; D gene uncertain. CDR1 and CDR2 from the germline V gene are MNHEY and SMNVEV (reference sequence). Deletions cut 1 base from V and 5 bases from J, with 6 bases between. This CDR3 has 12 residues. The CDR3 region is CASSLFGHEQYF. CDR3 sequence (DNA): TGTGCCAGCAGTTTATTTGGCCACGAGCAGTACTTC.

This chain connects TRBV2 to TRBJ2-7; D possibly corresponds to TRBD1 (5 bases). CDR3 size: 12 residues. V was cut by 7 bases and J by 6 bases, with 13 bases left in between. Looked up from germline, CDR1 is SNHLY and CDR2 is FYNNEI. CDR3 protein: CASMRRASEQYF. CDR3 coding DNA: TGTGCCAGCATGCGCAGGGCTAGCGAGCAGTACTTC. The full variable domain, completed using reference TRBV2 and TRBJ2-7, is EPEVTQTPSHQVTQMGQEVILRCVPISNHLYFYWYRQILGQKVEFLVSFYNNEISEKSEIFDDQFSVERPDGSNFTLKIRSTKLEDSAMYFCASMRRASEQYFGPGTRLTVT.

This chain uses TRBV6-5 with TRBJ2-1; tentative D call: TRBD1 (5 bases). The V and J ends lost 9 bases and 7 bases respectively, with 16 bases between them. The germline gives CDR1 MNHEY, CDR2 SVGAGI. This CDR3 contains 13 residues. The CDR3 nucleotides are TGTGCCAGTCTAAGCCAAGGGGCGAATGAGCAGTTCTTC. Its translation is CASLSQGANEQFF.

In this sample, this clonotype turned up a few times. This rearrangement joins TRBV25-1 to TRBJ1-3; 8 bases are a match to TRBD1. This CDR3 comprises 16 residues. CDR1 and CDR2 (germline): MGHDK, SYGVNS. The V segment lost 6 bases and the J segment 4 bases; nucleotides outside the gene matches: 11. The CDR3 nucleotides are TGTGCCAGCAGGAGTACCGGCAGGGGGCTCGGAAACACCATATATTTT. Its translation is CASRSTGRGLGNTIYF. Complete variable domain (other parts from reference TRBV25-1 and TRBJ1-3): EADIYQTPRYLVIGTGKKITLECSQTMGHDKMYWYQQDPGMELHLIHYSYGVNSTEKGDLSSESTVSRIRTEHFPLTLESARPSHTSQYLCASRSTGRGLGNTIYFGEGSWLTVV.

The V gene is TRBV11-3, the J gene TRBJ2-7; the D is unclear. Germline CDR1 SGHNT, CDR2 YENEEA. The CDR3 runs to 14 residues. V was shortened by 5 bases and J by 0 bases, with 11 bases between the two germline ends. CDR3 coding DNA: TGTGCCAGCAGCCCCACCAGGAGCTCCTACGAGCAGTACTTC. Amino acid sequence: CASSPTRSSYEQYF.

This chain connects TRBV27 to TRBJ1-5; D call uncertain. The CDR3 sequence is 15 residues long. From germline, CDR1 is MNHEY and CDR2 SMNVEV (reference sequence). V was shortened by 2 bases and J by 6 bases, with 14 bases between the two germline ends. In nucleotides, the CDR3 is TGTGCCAGCAGTTTAGTCTGGGTAGGAGGTCAGCCCCAGCATTTT. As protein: CASSLVWVGGQPQHF.

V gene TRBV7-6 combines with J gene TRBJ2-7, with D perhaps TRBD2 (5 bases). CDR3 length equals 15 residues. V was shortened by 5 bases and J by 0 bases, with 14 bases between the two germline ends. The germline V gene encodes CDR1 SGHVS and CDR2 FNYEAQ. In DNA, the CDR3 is TGTGCCAGCAGCGGGGAGCCAACCCACTCCTACGAGCAGTACTTC. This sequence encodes CASSGEPTHSYEQYF.

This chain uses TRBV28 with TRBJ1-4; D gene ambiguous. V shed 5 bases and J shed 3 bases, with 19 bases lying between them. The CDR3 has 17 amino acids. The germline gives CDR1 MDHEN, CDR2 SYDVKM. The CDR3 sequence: CASSRQLAVLANEKLFF. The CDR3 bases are TGTGCCAGCAGTCGACAACTAGCGGTTCTTGCTAATGAAAAACTGTTTTTT.

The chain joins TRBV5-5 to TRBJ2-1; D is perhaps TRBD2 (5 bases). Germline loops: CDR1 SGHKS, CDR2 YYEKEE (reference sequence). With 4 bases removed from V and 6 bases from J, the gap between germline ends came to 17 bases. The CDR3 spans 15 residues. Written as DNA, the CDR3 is TGTGCCAGCAGCCCCTGGTTAGAGGGAGCCAATGAGCAGTTCTTC. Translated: CASSPWLEGANEQFF.